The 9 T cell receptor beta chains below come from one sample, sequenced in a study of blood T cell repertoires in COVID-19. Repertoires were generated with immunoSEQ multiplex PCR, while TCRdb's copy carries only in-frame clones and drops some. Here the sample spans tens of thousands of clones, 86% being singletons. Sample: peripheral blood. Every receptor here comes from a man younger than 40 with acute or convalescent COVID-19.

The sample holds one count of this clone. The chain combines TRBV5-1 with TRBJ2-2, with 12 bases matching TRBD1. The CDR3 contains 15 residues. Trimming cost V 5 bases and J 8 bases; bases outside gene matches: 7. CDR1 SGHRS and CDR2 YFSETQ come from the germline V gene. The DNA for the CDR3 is TGCGCCAGCAGGGGACAGGGGGCAATTGATGGGGAGCTGTTTTTT. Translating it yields CASRGQGAIDGELFF.

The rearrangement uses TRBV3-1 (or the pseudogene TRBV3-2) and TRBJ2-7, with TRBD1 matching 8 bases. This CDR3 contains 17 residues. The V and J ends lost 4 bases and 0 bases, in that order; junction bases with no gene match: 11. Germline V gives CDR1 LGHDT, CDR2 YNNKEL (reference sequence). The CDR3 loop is CASSPLFRDRSSYEQYF. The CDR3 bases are TGTGCCAGCAGCCCCCTTTTCCGGGACAGGAGCTCCTACGAGCAGTACTTC.

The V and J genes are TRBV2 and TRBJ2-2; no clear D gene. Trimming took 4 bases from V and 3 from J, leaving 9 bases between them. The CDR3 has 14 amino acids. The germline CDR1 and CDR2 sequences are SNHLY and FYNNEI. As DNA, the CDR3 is TGTGCCAGCAGTGTAGACACCGACACCGGGGAGCTGTTTTTT. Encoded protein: CASSVDTDTGELFF.

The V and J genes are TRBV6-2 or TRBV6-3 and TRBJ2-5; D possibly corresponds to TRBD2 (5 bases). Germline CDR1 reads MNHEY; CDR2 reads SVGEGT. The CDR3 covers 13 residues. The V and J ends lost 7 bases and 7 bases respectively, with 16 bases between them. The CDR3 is CASTPHLRGTQYF. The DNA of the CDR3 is TGTGCCAGCACCCCCCATCTACGGGGGACCCAGTACTTC.

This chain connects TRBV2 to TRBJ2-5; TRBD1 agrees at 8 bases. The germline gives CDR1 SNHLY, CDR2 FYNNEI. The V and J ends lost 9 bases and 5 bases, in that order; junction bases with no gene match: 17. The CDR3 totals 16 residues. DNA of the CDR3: TGTGCCAGTATTCTCGACCGACTTGACAGGGGTGAGACCCAGTACTTC. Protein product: CASILDRLDRGETQYF.

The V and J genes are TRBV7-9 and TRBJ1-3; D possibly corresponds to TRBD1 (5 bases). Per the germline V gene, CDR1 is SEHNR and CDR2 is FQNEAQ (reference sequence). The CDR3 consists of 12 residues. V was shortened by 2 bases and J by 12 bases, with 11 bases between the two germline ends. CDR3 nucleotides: TGTGCCAGCAGCTTACCTCAGGGCCACATATATTTT. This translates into CASSLPQGHIYF.

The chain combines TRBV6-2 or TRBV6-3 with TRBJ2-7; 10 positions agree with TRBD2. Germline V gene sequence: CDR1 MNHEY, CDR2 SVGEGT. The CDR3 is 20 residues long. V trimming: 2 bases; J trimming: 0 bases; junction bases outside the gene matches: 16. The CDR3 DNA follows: TGTGCCAGCAGTTACGTACAAGGGTCTAGCGGGAGATGGAGCTCCTACGAGCAGTACTTC. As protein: CASSYVQGSSGRWSSYEQYF.

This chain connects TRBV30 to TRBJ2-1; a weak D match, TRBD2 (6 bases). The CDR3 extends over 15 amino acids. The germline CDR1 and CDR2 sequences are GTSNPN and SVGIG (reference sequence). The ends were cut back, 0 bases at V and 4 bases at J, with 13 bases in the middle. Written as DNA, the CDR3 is TGTGCCTGGAGTGTCGGCGGGGACTGGTACAATGAGCAGTTCTTC. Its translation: CAWSVGGDWYNEQFF. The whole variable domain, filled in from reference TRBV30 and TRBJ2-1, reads SQTIHQWPATLVQPVGSPLSLECTVEGTSNPNLYWYRQAAGRGLQLLFYSVGIGQISSEVPQNLSASRPQDRQFILSSKKLLLSDSGFYLCAWSVGGDWYNEQFFGPGTRLTVL.

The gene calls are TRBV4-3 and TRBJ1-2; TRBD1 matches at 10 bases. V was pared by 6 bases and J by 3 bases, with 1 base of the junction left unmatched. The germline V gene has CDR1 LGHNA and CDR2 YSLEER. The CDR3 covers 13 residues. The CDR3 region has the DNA TGCGCCAGCAGGGGACAGGGGCACTATGGCTACACCTTC. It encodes CASRGQGHYGYTF.